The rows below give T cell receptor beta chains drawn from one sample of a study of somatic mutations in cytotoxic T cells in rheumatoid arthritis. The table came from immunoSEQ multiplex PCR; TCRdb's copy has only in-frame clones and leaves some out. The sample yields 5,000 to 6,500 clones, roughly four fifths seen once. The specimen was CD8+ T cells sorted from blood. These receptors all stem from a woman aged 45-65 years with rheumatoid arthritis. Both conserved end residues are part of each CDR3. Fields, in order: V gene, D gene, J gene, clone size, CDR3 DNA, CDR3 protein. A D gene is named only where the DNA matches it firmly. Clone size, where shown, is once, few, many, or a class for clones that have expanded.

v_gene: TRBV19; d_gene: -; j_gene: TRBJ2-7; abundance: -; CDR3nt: TGTGCCAGTAGTATAAGTTCCACTTCCTACGAGCAGTACTTC; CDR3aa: CASSISSTSYEQYF
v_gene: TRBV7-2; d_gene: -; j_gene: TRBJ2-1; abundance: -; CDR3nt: TGTGCCAGCAGCTCCGCGACCGGGACTCCCTACAATGAGCAGTTCTTC; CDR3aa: CASSSATGTPYNEQFF
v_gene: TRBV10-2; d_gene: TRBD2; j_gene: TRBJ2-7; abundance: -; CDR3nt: TGCGCCAGCGGGGAGAGTACTAGCGGGATCGAGCAGTACTTC; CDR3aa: CASGESTSGIEQYF
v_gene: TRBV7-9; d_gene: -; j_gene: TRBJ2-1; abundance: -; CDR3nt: TGTGCCAGCAGCTTACAGGGAAATGAGCAGTTCTTC; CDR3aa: CASSLQGNEQFF
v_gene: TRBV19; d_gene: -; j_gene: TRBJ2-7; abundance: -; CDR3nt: TGTGCCAGTAGTTCGACTCGTATTGGGTACGAGCAGTACTTC; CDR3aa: CASSSTRIGYEQYF
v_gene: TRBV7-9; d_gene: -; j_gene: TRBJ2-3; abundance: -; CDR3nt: TGTGCCAGCTCGTTCGGTAGCACAGATACGCAGTATTTT; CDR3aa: CASSFGSTDTQYF
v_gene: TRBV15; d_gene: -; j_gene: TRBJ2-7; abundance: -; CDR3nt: TGTGCCACCAGCAGAGATAGACAGACCTACGAGCAGTACTTC; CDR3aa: CATSRDRQTYEQYF
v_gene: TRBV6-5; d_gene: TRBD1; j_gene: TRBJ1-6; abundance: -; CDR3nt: TGTGCCAGCAGTGACAGGGATAATTCACCCCTCCACTTT; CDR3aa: CASSDRDNSPLHF
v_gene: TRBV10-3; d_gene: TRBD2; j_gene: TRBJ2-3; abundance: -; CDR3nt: TGTGCCTCGTCCGGGACTAGCGGCACAGATACGCAGTATTTT; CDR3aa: CASSGTSGTDTQYF
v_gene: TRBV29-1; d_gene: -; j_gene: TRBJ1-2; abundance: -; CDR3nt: TGCAGCGTGGGCAAGGGGGAAGACAGGTTTCAGGGGTATGGCTACACCTTC; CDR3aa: CSVGKGEDRFQGYGYTF
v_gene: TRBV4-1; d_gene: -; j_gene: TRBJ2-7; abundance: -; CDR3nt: TGCGCCAGCAGCCCGATATCCGGGGTGCCTGACGAGCAGTACTTC; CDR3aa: CASSPISGVPDEQYF
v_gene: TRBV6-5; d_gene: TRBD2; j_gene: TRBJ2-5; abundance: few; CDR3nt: TGTGCCAGCAGTTCGGCGGGAGGGCCCCATGAGACCCAGTACTTC; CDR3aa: CASSSAGGPHETQYF
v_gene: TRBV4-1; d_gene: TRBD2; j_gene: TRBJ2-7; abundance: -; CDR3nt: TGCGCCAGCAGCCAAGAAGGACTAGCCCCCTACGAGCAGTACTTC; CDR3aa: CASSQEGLAPYEQYF
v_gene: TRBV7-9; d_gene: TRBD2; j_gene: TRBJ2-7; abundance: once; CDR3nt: TGTGCCAGCAGCTTAGGATCGGCTAGCGGGAGCTACGAGCAGTACTTC; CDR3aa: CASSLGSASGSYEQYF
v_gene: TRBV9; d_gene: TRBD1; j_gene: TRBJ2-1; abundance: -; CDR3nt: TGTGCCAGCAGCGTAGGGGGACAGGGGTTCAATGAGCAGTTCTTC; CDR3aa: CASSVGGQGFNEQFF
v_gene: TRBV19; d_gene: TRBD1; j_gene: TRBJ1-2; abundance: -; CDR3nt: TGTGCCAGTAGTTTACAGGGGGGTGCTAACTATGGCTACACCTTC; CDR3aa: CASSLQGGANYGYTF
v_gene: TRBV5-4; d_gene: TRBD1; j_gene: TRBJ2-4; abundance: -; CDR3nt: TGTGCCAGCAGCTTCAGTGGGGACGCTCAGGGGGTAGCCAAAAACATTCAGTACTTC; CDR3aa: CASSFSGDAQGVAKNIQYF
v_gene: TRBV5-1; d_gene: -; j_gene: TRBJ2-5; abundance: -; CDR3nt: TGCGCCAGCAGCTCCGTTGGAGGGCCGGAGACCCAGTACTTC; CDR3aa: CASSSVGGPETQYF
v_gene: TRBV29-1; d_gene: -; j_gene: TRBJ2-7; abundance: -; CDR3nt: TGCAGCGCCGGACACTCAGGGGAGCAGTACTTC; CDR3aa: CSAGHSGEQYF
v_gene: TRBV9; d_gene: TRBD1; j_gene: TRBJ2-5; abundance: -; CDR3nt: TGTGCCAGCAGCGTGGGGACAGCTGAAGAGACCCAGTACTTC; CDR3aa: CASSVGTAEETQYF
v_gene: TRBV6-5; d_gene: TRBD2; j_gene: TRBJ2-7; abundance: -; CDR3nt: TGTGCCAGCACAAGACTAGCGGGAGGTCGGTACGAGCAGTACTTC; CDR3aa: CASTRLAGGRYEQYF
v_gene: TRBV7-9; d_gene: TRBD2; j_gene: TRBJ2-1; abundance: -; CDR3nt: TGTGCCAGCAGCTTTCTAAGCGGGGGTTACAATGAGCAGTTCTTC; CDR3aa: CASSFLSGGYNEQFF
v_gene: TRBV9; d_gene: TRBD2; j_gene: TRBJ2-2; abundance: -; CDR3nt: TGTGCCAGCAGCGTAGGGGGGGGCACCGGGGAGCTGTTTTTT; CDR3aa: CASSVGGGTGELFF
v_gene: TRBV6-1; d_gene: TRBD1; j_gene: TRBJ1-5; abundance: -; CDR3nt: TGTGCCAGCAGTGTACAGGGGTGGGTTCAGCCCCAGCATTTT; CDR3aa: CASSVQGWVQPQHF
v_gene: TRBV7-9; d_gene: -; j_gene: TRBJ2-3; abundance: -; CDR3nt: TGTGCCAGCAGCTTAGGCCTCGGGCCTTGGGAGGGCACAGATACGCAGTATTTT; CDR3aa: CASSLGLGPWEGTDTQYF
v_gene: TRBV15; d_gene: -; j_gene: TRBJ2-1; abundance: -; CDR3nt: TGTGCCACCAGCAGGTCCGGGAGCTACACGGGAAATGAGCAGTTCTTC; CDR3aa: CATSRSGSYTGNEQFF
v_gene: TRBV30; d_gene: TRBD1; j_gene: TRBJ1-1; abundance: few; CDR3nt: TGTGCCTGGGAAACCGGGACAGGGTGGGCCTCTGAAGCTTTCTTT; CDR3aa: CAWETGTGWASEAFF
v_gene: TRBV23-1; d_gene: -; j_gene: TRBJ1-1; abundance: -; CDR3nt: TGCGCCAGCAGTCACGTCCGGGGAGAGAACACTGAAGCTTTCTTT; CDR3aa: CASSHVRGENTEAFF
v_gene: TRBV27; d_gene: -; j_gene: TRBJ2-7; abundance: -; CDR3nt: TGTGCCAGCAGTTTAAACACACCCGGACACGAGCAGTACTTC; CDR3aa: CASSLNTPGHEQYF
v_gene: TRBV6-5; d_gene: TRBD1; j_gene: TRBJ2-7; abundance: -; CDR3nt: TGTGCCAGCAGTGACACAGGGACAGGCGAGCAGTACTTC; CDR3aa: CASSDTGTGEQYF
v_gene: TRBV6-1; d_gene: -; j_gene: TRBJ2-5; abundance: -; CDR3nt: TGTGCCAGCGGGAGTCCTTGGGAAGAGACCCAGTACTTC; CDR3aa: CASGSPWEETQYF
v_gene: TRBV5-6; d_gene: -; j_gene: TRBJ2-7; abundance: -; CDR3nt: TGTGCCAGCAGCGAGATCTCCTACGAGCAGTACTTC; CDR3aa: CASSEISYEQYF